These 15 T cell receptor beta chains share one sample of origin, sequenced in a study of blood T cell repertoires in COVID-19. Method: immunoSEQ multiplex PCR; TCRdb's copy keeps in-frame clones and lacks some. The sample has about 120,000 clones; around 91% are singletons. Input material: peripheral blood. These TCRs come from a man aged 65-85 years with active or convalescent COVID-19.

The V gene is TRBV13, the J gene TRBJ2-1, with 10 bases that match TRBD2. The CDR3 runs to 15 residues. The ends lost 5 bases at V and 5 bases at J; junction bases unmatched: 6. Germline assignment: CDR1 PRHDT and CDR2 FYEKMQ (reference sequence). The CDR3 DNA is TGTGCCAGCAGCACAACTAGCGGGACCGACAATGAGCAGTTCTTC. Its translation: CASSTTSGTDNEQFF.

A few counts support this clone. This chain uses TRBV5-1 with TRBJ2-1, with TRBD1 as a possible D gene (6 bases). The V end was cut by 4 bases, the J end by 1 base, with 12 bases between. Germline CDR1 and CDR2: SGHRS and YFSETQ. The CDR3 has 15 residues. CDR3 loop: CASSRQGRSYNEQFF. The DNA of the CDR3 is TGCGCCAGCAGCCGCCAGGGGAGATCCTACAATGAGCAGTTCTTC.

The chain combines TRBV3-1 (or the pseudogene TRBV3-2) with TRBJ2-7; 8 bases are shared with TRBD1. With V trimmed by 4 bases and J by 1 base, 15 bases remained unmatched. CDR3 length: 18 residues. The germline V gene has CDR1 LGHDT and CDR2 YNNKEL (reference sequence). CDR3 bases: TGTGCCAGCAGCCTCCTGGACAGGGCCAACGCGAAGTCCTACGAGCAGTACTTC. Translated: CASSLLDRANAKSYEQYF.

The V and J genes are TRBV18 and TRBJ1-2; tentative D call: TRBD1 (6 bases). Germline CDR1 reads KGHSH; CDR2 reads LQKENI. V gave up 3 bases and J gave up 5 bases, with 16 bases separating them. The CDR3 is 15 amino acids. CDR3: CASSPSDRPAYGYTF. The CDR3 DNA is TGTGCCAGCTCACCGTCGGACAGACCAGCTTATGGCTACACCTTC.

This clone has more than one count but fewer than ten. The V gene is TRBV7-8, the J gene TRBJ1-2; 8 positions match TRBD1. With V trimmed by 5 bases and J by 2 bases, 7 bases remained unmatched. The CDR3 is made up of 15 amino acids. The germline V gene has CDR1 SGHVS and CDR2 FQNEAQ. CDR3 sequence (DNA): TGTGCCAGCAGCGACCGGGACAGGAGGAACTATGGCTACACCTTC. It translates to CASSDRDRRNYGYTF.

This clone appeared a single time. The chain links TRBV29-1 to TRBJ2-1, with a weak D call TRBD1 (6 bases). Trimming took 0 bases from V and 3 from J, leaving 9 bases between them. The germline CDR1 and CDR2 sequences are SQVTM and ANQGSEA. The CDR3 is made up of 14 amino acids. The CDR3 region is CSVEDQGHYNEQFF. CDR3 coding DNA: TGCAGCGTTGAAGATCAGGGACACTACAATGAGCAGTTCTTC.

The chain uses TRBV19 and TRBJ2-1; 7 nucleotides align to TRBD1. Per germline, CDR1 LNHDA and CDR2 SQIVND (reference sequence). This CDR3 contains 15 residues. The V gene end was trimmed by 5 bases and the J gene end by 6 bases; junction bases not matched to a gene: 10. CDR3 DNA: TGTGCCAGTAGTCCCCGGACAGGAGTGGGCAATGAGCAGTTCTTC. It yields the protein CASSPRTGVGNEQFF.

This chain links TRBV7-9 with TRBJ1-2, with 7 bases that match TRBD1. The CDR3 covers 15 residues. Germline CDR1 and CDR2: SEHNR and FQNEAQ (reference sequence). J lost 5 bases, V lost 5 bases, and 11 bases had no gene match. The CDR3 sequence is CASSPLNGQDYGYTF. The CDR3 nucleotides are TGTGCCAGCAGCCCACTAAATGGACAGGATTATGGCTACACCTTC.

This clone was seen a few times. The chain has TRBV4-2 and TRBJ2-7; possibly TRBD2 for D (6 bases). The germline CDR1 and CDR2 sequences are LGHNA and YNFKEQ. The ends were cut back, 4 bases at V and 2 bases at J, with 18 bases in the middle. The CDR3 is 16 amino acids. The CDR3 coding sequence is TGTGCCAGCAGCCCGGAGGGGCGGGCAAATCCCTACGAGCAGTACTTC. Translation gives CASSPEGRANPYEQYF.

This sequence joins TRBV27 and TRBJ1-6; the D gene is possibly TRBD1 (6 bases). The CDR3 totals 16 residues. Trimming pared 2 bases from V and 9 bases from J, leaving 17 bases between. Germline V gene sequence: CDR1 MNHEY, CDR2 SMNVEV (reference sequence). The CDR3: CASSLRPLGAGSPLHF. CDR3 sequence (DNA): TGTGCCAGCAGTTTAAGGCCTCTGGGGGCAGGTTCACCCCTCCACTTT.

This rearrangement joins TRBV28 to TRBJ1-1, with D perhaps TRBD1 (5 bases). CDR3 length: 11 residues. Trimming shortened V by 8 bases and J by 5 bases, and 9 bases separated the two germline ends. Germline V gene lookup returns CDR1 MDHEN and CDR2 SYDVKM. The CDR3 region has the DNA TGTGCCAGCGGGGCGTTGACTGAAGCTTTCTTT. The encoded protein is CASGALTEAFF.

The CDR3 protein is CASSLRGTYGYTF. The CDR3 DNA reads as TGTGCCAGCAGTTTAAGAGGAACCTATGGCTACACCTTC. The genes are TRBV27 and TRBJ1-2; D unresolved. The CDR3 spans 13 residues. Trimming pared 2 bases from V and 4 bases from J, leaving 8 bases between. The germline gives CDR1 MNHEY, CDR2 SMNVEV (reference sequence).

This chain connects TRBV11-2 to TRBJ2-5; TRBD2 agrees at 10 bases. V was clipped by 1 base and J by 5 bases; unmatched bases: 13. Per the germline V gene, CDR1 is SGHAT and CDR2 is FQNNGV. The CDR3 length is 18 residues. In DNA, the CDR3 is TGTGCCAGCAGCTTAGCGCCCGGGCTAGCGGGGGCCCTGGAGACCCAGTACTTC. It is translated as CASSLAPGLAGALETQYF.

On this clone itself: Other nucleotide sequences from this sample produce the same CDR3. The J gene is TRBJ2-5, the V gene TRBV7-2; D is perhaps TRBD1 (6 bases). The CDR3 contains 14 residues. The V end was cut by 1 base, the J end by 1 base, with 7 bases between. Germline V lookup: CDR1 SGHTA, CDR2 FQGNSA. The CDR3 sequence is CASSLGGPQETQYF. In nucleotides, the CDR3 is TGTGCCAGCAGCTTAGGGGGGCCCCAAGAGACCCAGTACTTC. Full variable domain (remainder filled in from reference TRBV7-2 and TRBJ2-5): GAGVSQSPSNKVTEKGKDVELRCDPISGHTALYWYRQSLGQGLEFLIYFQGNSAPDKSGLPSDRFSAERTGGSVSTLTIQRTQQEDSAVYLCASSLGGPQETQYFGPGTRLLVL.

The CDR3 sequence: CASTSGQGPSGANVLTF. The CDR3 DNA reads as TGTGCCAGCACTTCGGGACAGGGACCTTCTGGGGCCAACGTCCTGACTTTC. The chain combines TRBV28 with TRBJ2-6, with TRBD1 matching over 9 bases. CDR3 length: 17 amino acids. The germline V gene has CDR1 MDHEN and CDR2 SYDVKM. Trimming removed 7 bases from V and 1 base from J; junction bases left unmatched: 8.